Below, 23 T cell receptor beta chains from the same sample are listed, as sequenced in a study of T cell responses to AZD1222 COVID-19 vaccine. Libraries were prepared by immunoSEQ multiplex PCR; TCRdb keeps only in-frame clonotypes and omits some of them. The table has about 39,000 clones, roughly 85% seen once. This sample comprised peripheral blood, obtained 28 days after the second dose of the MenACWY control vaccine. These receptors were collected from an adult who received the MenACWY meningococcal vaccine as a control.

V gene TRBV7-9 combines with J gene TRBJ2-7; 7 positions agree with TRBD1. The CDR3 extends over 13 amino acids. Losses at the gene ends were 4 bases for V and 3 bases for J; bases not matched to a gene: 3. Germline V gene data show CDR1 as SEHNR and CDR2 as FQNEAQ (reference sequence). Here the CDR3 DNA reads TGTGCCAGCAGCTCCCGGGACAGCTACGAGCAGTACTTC. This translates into CASSSRDSYEQYF.

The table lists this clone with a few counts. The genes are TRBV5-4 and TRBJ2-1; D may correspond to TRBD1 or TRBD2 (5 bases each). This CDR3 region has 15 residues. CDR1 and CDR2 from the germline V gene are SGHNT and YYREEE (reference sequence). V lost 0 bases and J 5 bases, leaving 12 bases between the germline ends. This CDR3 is CASSLARGGNNEQFF. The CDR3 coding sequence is TGTGCCAGCAGCTTGGCGAGGGGCGGAAACAATGAGCAGTTCTTC.

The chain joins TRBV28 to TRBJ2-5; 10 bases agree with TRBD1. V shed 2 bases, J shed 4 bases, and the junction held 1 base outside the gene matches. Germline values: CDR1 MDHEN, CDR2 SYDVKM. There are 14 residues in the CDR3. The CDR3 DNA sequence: TGTGCCAGCAGTTTAGACAGGGGGCCAGAGACCCAGTACTTC. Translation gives CASSLDRGPETQYF.

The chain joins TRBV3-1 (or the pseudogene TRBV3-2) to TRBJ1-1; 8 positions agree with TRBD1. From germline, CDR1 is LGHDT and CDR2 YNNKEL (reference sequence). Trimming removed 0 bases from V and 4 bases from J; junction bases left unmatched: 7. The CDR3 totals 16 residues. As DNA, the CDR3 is TGTGCCAGCAGCCAAGACAGGGGGCTAACGAGCACTGAAGCTTTCTTT. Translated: CASSQDRGLTSTEAFF.

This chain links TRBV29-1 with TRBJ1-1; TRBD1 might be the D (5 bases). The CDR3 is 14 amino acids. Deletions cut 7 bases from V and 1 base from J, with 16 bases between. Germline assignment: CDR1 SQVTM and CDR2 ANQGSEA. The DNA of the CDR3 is TGCAGCGGGGTGAATGCAGGGCCGAACACTGAAGCTTTCTTT. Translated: CSGVNAGPNTEAFF.

This CDR3 is CASSQLISGTGEYTEAFF. The CDR3 DNA reads as TGCGCCAGCAGCCAACTCATTTCGGGAACGGGGGAGTACACTGAAGCTTTCTTT. V usage is TRBV4-1 and J usage is TRBJ1-1; a possible D gene is TRBD1 (5 bases). The V end was cut by 2 bases, the J end by 3 bases, with 22 bases between. CDR3 length: 18 amino acids. The V gene's germline CDR1 is MGHRA and CDR2 YSYEKL.

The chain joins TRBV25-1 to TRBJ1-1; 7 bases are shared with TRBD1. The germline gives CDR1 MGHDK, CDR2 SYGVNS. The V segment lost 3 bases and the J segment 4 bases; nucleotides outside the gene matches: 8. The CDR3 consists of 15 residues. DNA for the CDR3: TGTGCCAGCAGTGACGGTGGCAGGGGGGGCACTGAAGCTTTCTTT. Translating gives CASSDGGRGGTEAFF.

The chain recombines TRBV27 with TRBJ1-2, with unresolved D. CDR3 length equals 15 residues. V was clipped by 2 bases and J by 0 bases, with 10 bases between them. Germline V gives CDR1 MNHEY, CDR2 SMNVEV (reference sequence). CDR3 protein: CASSLRAGTNYGYTF. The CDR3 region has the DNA TGTGCCAGCAGTTTAAGGGCCGGAACTAACTATGGCTACACCTTC.

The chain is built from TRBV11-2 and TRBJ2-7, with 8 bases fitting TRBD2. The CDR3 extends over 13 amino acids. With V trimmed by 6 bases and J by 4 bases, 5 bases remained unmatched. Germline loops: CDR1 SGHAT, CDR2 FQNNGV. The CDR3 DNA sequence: TGTGCCAGCAGACCAACTAGCGGTTACGAGCAGTACTTC. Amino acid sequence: CASRPTSGYEQYF.

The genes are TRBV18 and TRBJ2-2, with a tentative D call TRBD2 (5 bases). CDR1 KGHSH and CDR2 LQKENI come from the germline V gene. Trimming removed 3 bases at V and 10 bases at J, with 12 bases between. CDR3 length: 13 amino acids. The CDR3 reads CASSPGTGSELFF. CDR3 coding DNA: TGTGCCAGCTCACCGGGTACGGGATCGGAGCTGTTTTTT.

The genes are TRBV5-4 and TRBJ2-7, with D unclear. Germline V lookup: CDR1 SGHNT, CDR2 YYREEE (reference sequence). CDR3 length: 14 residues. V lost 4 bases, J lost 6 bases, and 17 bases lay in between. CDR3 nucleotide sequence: TGTGCCAGCAGCCGTACCCATAACCCCGTCGAGCAGTACTTC. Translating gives CASSRTHNPVEQYF.

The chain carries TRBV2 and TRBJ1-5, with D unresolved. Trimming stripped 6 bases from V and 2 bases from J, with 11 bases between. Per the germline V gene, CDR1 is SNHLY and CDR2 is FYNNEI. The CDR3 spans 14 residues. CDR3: CASSHRAGNQPQHF. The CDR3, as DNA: TGTGCCAGCAGCCACCGAGCCGGCAATCAGCCCCAGCATTTT.

CDR3 DNA: TGTGCCAGCAGCTCTACAGGGGGGAAAAAGAACACTGAAGCTTTCTTT. This sequence encodes CASSSTGGKKNTEAFF. J is TRBJ1-1 and V is TRBV7-9; TRBD1 agrees at 8 bases. The CDR3 has 16 residues. Germline CDR1 reads SEHNR; CDR2 reads FQNEAQ (reference sequence). V lost 4 bases, J lost 1 base, and 8 bases stayed unmatched.

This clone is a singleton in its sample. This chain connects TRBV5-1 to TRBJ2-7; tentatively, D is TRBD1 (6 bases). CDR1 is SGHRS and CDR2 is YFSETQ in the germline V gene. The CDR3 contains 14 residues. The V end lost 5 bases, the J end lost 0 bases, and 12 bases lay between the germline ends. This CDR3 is CASSKQGSSYEQYF. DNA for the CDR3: TGCGCCAGCAGTAAACAGGGTAGCTCCTACGAGCAGTACTTC.

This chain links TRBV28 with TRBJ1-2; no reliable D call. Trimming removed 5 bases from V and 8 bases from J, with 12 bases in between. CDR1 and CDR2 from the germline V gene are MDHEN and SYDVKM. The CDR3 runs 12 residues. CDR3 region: CASSPRFGGYTF. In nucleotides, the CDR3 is TGTGCCAGCAGTCCCAGGTTCGGAGGCTACACCTTC.

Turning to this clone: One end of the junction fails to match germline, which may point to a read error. CDR3 amino acids: CASSQDAHFLEAQYF. For the CDR3, the DNA is TGTGCCAGCAGCCAAGATGCTCACTTCCTAGAGGCCCAGTACTTC. V gene TRBV3-1 (or the pseudogene TRBV3-2) combines with J gene TRBJ2-5, with D uncertain. Per germline, CDR1 LGHDT and CDR2 YNNKEL (reference sequence). This CDR3 spans 15 amino acids.

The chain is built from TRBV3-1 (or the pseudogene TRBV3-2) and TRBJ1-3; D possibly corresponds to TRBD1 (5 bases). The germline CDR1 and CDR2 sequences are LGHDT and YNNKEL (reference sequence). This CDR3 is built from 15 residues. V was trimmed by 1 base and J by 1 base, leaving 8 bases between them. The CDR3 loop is CASSQARGSGNTIYF. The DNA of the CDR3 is TGTGCCAGCAGCCAAGCCCGGGGGTCTGGAAACACCATATATTTT.

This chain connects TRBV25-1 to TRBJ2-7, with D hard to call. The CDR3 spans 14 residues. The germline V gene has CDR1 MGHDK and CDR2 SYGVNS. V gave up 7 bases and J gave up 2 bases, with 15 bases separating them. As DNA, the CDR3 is TGTGCCAGCATCGGAAACGAGGTTACCTACGAGCAGTACTTC. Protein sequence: CASIGNEVTYEQYF.

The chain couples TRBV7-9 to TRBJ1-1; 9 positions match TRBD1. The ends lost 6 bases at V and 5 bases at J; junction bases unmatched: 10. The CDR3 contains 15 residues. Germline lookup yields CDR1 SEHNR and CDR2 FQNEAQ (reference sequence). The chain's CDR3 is CASRKQGAQGTEAFF. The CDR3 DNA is TGTGCCAGCAGAAAACAGGGGGCCCAGGGTACTGAAGCTTTCTTT.

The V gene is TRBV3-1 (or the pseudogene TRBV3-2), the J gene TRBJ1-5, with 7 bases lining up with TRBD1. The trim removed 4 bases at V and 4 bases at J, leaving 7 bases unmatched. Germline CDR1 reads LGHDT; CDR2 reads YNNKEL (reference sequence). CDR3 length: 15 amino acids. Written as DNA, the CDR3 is TGTGCCAGCAGCCGCGAGGGACAGCATAATCAGCCCCAGCATTTT. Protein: CASSREGQHNQPQHF.

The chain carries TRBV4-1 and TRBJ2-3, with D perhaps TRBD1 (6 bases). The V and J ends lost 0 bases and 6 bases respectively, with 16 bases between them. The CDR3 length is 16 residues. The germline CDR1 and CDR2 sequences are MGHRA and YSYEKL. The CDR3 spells CASSQDLGRGLDTQYF. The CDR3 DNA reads TGCGCCAGCAGCCAAGATTTGGGCAGGGGATTGGATACGCAGTATTTT.

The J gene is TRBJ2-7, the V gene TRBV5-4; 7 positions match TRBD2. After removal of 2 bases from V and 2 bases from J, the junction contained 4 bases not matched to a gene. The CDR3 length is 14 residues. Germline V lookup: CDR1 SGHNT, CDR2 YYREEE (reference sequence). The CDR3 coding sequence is TGTGCCAGCAGCTTCTCTAGCGGAACCTACGAGCAGTACTTC. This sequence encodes CASSFSSGTYEQYF.

The CDR3 DNA follows: TGTGCCAGCAGCTTGACGATAAGGAGCGGGAGGGTAGTCGACGAGCAGTACTTC. As protein: CASSLTIRSGRVVDEQYF. The gene calls are TRBV7-9 and TRBJ2-7; TRBD2 agrees at 10 bases. The V segment lost 3 bases and the J segment 5 bases; nucleotides outside the gene matches: 16. CDR3 length: 18 residues. Germline CDR1 reads SEHNR; CDR2 reads FQNEAQ (reference sequence).